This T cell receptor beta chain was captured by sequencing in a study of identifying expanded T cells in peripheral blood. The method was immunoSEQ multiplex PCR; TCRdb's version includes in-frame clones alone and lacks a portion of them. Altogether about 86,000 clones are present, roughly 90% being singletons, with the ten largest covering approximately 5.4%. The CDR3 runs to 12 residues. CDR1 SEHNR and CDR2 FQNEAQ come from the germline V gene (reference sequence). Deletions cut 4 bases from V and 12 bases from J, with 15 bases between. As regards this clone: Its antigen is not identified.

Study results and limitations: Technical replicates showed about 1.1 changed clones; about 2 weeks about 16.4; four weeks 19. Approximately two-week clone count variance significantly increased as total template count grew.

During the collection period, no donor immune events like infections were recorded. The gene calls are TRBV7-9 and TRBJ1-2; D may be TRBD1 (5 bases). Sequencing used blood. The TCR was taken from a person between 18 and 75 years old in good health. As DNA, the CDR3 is TGTGCCAGCAGCTACGGGACCAGCTATAACACCTTC. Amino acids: CASSYGTSYNTF.